Below are 30 T cell receptor beta chains sequenced from a single sample in a study of T cell responses to AZD1222 COVID-19 vaccine. Some clones are missing from TCRdb's copy, which holds only in-frame ones; the method was immunoSEQ multiplex PCR. The sample has roughly 180,000 clones; around nine tenths are singletons. Sequences were derived from peripheral blood, sampled 28 days after the second AZD1222 dose. Receptor source: an adult who received the AZD1222 COVID-19 vaccine.

This clone was seen once. The chain carries TRBV2 and TRBJ1-2; a possible D gene is TRBD1 (5 bases). Trimming stripped 2 bases from V and 7 bases from J, with 8 bases between. CDR3 length equals 12 residues. Germline lookup yields CDR1 SNHLY and CDR2 FYNNEI. The CDR3 reads CASSENRSGYTF. As DNA, the CDR3 is TGTGCCAGCAGTGAAAACAGGTCTGGCTACACCTTC.

The chain has TRBV19 and TRBJ1-2, with D unresolved. The V gene lost 11 bases and the J gene lost 3 bases, with 16 bases spanning the gap. The CDR3 runs 13 residues. CDR1 is LNHDA and CDR2 is SQIVND in the germline V gene (reference sequence). The CDR3 here is CALTVNGYYGYTF. The DNA of the CDR3 is TGTGCCCTAACAGTTAACGGCTACTATGGCTACACCTTC.

The chain employs TRBV3-1 (or the pseudogene TRBV3-2) and TRBJ2-7; possibly TRBD2 for D (5 bases). CDR3 length: 15 residues. V was shortened by 0 bases and J by 2 bases, with 11 bases between the two germline ends. Germline CDR1 and CDR2: LGHDT and YNNKEL (reference sequence). CDR3 bases: TGTGCCAGCAGCCAAGATCCGCCGGGAACCTACGAGCAGTACTTC. Protein: CASSQDPPGTYEQYF.

The chain joins TRBV29-1 to TRBJ1-2, with 8 bases that match TRBD1. The CDR3 consists of 14 residues. J lost 3 bases, V lost 5 bases, and 8 bases had no gene match. Per germline, CDR1 SQVTM and CDR2 ANQGSEA. CDR3 DNA sequence: TGCAGCGTTATGAAACAGGGGGGGGACTATGGCTACACCTTC. Translated: CSVMKQGGDYGYTF.

The V gene is TRBV9, the J gene TRBJ2-2; 7 nucleotides align to TRBD1. Germline values: CDR1 SGDLS, CDR2 YYNGEE. V was clipped by 3 bases and J by 5 bases; unmatched bases: 7. The CDR3 sequence is 15 residues long. CDR3 sequence reads: CASSEGTVGTGELFF. In DNA form, the CDR3 reads TGTGCCAGCAGCGAAGGGACAGTGGGGACCGGGGAGCTGTTTTTT.

This CDR3 is CASSPKAGVGTDTQYF. CDR3 sequence (DNA): TGTGCCAGCAGCCCAAAAGCGGGGGTTGGCACAGATACGCAGTATTTT. The chain couples TRBV3-1 (or the pseudogene TRBV3-2) to TRBJ2-3; 8 positions match TRBD2. The V segment lost 4 bases and the J segment 1 base; nucleotides outside the gene matches: 7. Germline CDR1 is LGHDT and CDR2 is YNNKEL (reference sequence). The CDR3 runs to 16 residues.

V gene TRBV27 combines with J gene TRBJ2-2; D unclear. V was pared by 4 bases and J by 9 bases, with 12 bases between. The CDR3 is 13 residues long. Germline CDR1 and CDR2: MNHEY and SMNVEV (reference sequence). CDR3 bases: TGTGCCAGCAGTTCCAGGTCATTTAGGGAGCTGTTTTTT. Residues: CASSSRSFRELFF.

This chain connects TRBV10-1 to TRBJ1-4; D gene unclear. Deletions cut 0 bases from V and 0 bases from J, with 14 bases between. The CDR3 has 18 amino acids. Germline V gene sequence: CDR1 WNHNN, CDR2 SYGVQD (reference sequence). CDR3 in DNA: TGCGCCAGCAGTGAGTCCATTGGTAAGTCGTCAACTAATGAAAAACTGTTTTTT. This codes for CASSESIGKSSTNEKLFF.

CDR3 protein: CASSSGGAEWETQYF. CDR3 in DNA: TGTGCCAGCAGCTCCGGGGGGGCCGAGTGGGAGACCCAGTACTTC. The J gene is TRBJ2-5, the V gene TRBV7-7; the match to TRBD2 covers 8 bases. Germline V lookup: CDR1 SSHAT, CDR2 FNYEAQ (reference sequence). With V trimmed by 4 bases and J by 5 bases, 9 bases remained unmatched. This CDR3 contains 15 residues.

As for this clone: This sample also contains other DNA sequences that code for the same CDR3. V usage is TRBV28 and J usage is TRBJ1-5; D is ambiguous. This CDR3 spans 13 amino acids. Germline V gene sequence: CDR1 MDHEN, CDR2 SYDVKM. V was clipped by 3 bases and J by 4 bases, with 7 bases between them. The CDR3 loop is CASSFSGNQPQHF. The CDR3 nucleotides are TGTGCCAGCAGTTTCTCGGGGAATCAGCCCCAGCATTTT.

The genes are TRBV19 and TRBJ2-5, with D uncertain. The CDR3 covers 14 residues. V was clipped by 6 bases and J by 4 bases, with 15 bases between them. CDR1 and CDR2 from the germline V gene are LNHDA and SQIVND (reference sequence). CDR3 protein: CASSVTEGVETQYF. In nucleotides, the CDR3 is TGTGCCAGTAGCGTGACGGAAGGAGTAGAGACCCAGTACTTC.

The chain combines TRBV27 with TRBJ2-1, with D perhaps assigned TRBD1 or TRBD2 (6 bases each). Germline V lookup: CDR1 MNHEY, CDR2 SMNVEV (reference sequence). Trimming pared 7 bases from V and 9 bases from J, leaving 10 bases between. The CDR3 runs to 11 residues. The CDR3 bases are TGTGCCAGCACTGGAGGGGGTGAGCAGTTCTTC. Encoded protein: CASTGGGEQFF.

The chain uses TRBV11-2 and TRBJ1-3; no reliable D call. The CDR3 totals 14 residues. Trimming left V 1 base short and J 4 bases short, with 8 bases between. The V gene's germline CDR1 is SGHAT and CDR2 FQNNGV. The CDR3 sequence is CASSLGVVGNTIYF. CDR3 sequence (DNA): TGTGCCAGCAGCTTAGGGGTGGTCGGAAACACCATATATTTT. The full variable domain, its missing parts supplied by reference TRBV11-2 and TRBJ1-3, is EAGVAQSPRYKIIEKRQSVAFWCNPISGHATLYWYQQILGQGPKLLIQFQNNGVVDDSQLPKDRFSAERLKGVDSTLKIQPAKLEDSAVYLCASSLGVVGNTIYFGEGSWLTVV.

The V gene is TRBV5-4, the J gene TRBJ2-3, with 8 bases aligning to TRBD1. The CDR3 is 14 residues long. Germline V gene sequence: CDR1 SGHNT, CDR2 YYREEE (reference sequence). The junction had 1 base not matched to a gene; V was cut back by 0 bases and J by 4 bases. This CDR3 reads CASSLVQGADTQYF. CDR3 nucleotide sequence: TGTGCCAGCAGCTTGGTACAGGGGGCAGATACGCAGTATTTT.

The V gene is TRBV6-2 or TRBV6-3, the J gene TRBJ1-4, with TRBD1 matching 8 bases. The ends lost 6 bases at V and 7 bases at J; junction bases unmatched: 7. The CDR3 spans 14 residues. CDR1 MNHEY and CDR2 SVGEGT come from the germline V gene. CDR3 region: CASSRTGSGEKLFF. The CDR3 region has the DNA TGTGCCAGCAGCCGGACAGGGTCGGGTGAAAAACTGTTTTTT.

This rearrangement joins TRBV11-3 to TRBJ2-3; 10 bases map to TRBD1. The CDR3 runs 15 residues. V trimming: 5 bases; J trimming: 2 bases; junction bases outside the gene matches: 4. The germline gives CDR1 SGHNT, CDR2 YENEEA. The CDR3 region is CASSPDRGATDTQYF. The CDR3 DNA sequence: TGTGCCAGCAGCCCGGACAGGGGGGCCACAGATACGCAGTATTTT.

V is TRBV7-3 and J is TRBJ2-3, with 11 bases aligning to TRBD2. The CDR3 consists of 16 residues. Germline values: CDR1 SGHTA, CDR2 FQGTGA. Unmatched junction bases numbered 6, after V lost 5 bases and J lost 2 bases. DNA for the CDR3: TGTGCCAGCAGCCCGGTAGCGGGAGGGCTCACAGATACGCAGTATTTT. Translation gives CASSPVAGGLTDTQYF.

The V and J genes are TRBV5-1 and TRBJ1-1, with a tentative D call TRBD1 (6 bases). Germline V lookup: CDR1 SGHRS, CDR2 YFSETQ. This CDR3 contains 15 residues. V was shortened by 1 base and J by 11 bases, with 21 bases between the two germline ends. In DNA, the CDR3 is TGCGCCAGCAGCTTGTTACAGGGCGCCCGGGAAGGGGCTTTCTTT. Translation gives CASSLLQGAREGAFF.

V gene TRBV27 combines with J gene TRBJ1-6, with D uncertain. The CDR3 loop spans 16 amino acids. The V gene's germline CDR1 is MNHEY and CDR2 SMNVEV (reference sequence). V was shortened by 5 bases and J by 6 bases, with 17 bases between the two germline ends. CDR3 bases: TGTGCCAGCAGTCCTTTCTTGACCGGCCCTAATTCACCCCTCCACTTT. It encodes CASSPFLTGPNSPLHF.

The J gene is TRBJ1-4, the V gene TRBV5-1; 9 positions agree with TRBD1. Germline lookup yields CDR1 SGHRS and CDR2 YFSETQ. This CDR3 has 15 amino acids. J gave up 7 bases and V 5 bases, and 9 bases lay outside the gene matches. CDR3 residues: CASRPTGQGSEKLFF. The CDR3, as DNA: TGCGCCAGCAGGCCCACGGGACAGGGAAGTGAAAAACTGTTTTTT.

The chain recombines TRBV7-9 with TRBJ2-3; 14 nucleotides align to TRBD2. The CDR3 sequence is 14 residues long. The trim removed 4 bases at V and 10 bases at J, leaving 4 bases unmatched. The V gene's germline CDR1 is SEHNR and CDR2 FQNEAQ (reference sequence). The CDR3 protein is CASSSGTSGSAQYF. The CDR3 coding sequence is TGTGCCAGCAGCTCCGGGACTAGCGGGAGTGCGCAGTATTTT.

J is TRBJ2-2 and V is TRBV18; D remains ambiguous. Germline CDR1 and CDR2: KGHSH and LQKENI. The V gene lost 1 base and the J gene lost 4 bases, with 13 bases spanning the gap. The CDR3 consists of 16 residues. CDR3 loop: CASSPHPPLVTGELFF. The CDR3 DNA reads as TGTGCCAGCTCACCACACCCCCCCCTGGTCACCGGGGAGCTGTTTTTT.

The J gene is TRBJ2-7, the V gene TRBV4-1; TRBD2 agrees at 8 bases. Germline trimming cut 1 base from V and 0 bases from J; bases unmatched to any gene: 14. Germline V CDR1 and CDR2: MGHRA, YSYEKL. There are 19 residues in the CDR3. CDR3 bases: TGCGCCAGCAGCCAAGGGATAGGTGGGGGCGGGAGGAACTCCTACGAGCAGTACTTC. Protein product: CASSQGIGGGGRNSYEQYF.

A note on this clone: The same CDR3 arises from other DNA sequences in this sample as well. This chain joins TRBV5-1 and TRBJ2-5; maybe TRBD2 (7 bases). CDR3 size: 14 residues. Germline loops: CDR1 SGHRS, CDR2 YFSETQ. Trimming stripped 0 bases from V and 3 bases from J, with 9 bases between. The CDR3 bases are TGCGCCAGCAGCTTGGGAGGGGGGGAAGAGACCCAGTACTTC. The encoded protein is CASSLGGGEETQYF.

This clone was seen just once. The V call is TRBV29-1, the J call TRBJ1-2; D is perhaps TRBD1 (6 bases). CDR3 length: 12 residues. Trimming shortened V by 3 bases and J by 3 bases, and 8 bases separated the two germline ends. Germline CDR1 and CDR2: SQVTM and ANQGSEA. DNA of the CDR3: TGCAGCGTTGAGAACAGGGACTATGGCTACACCTTC. This codes for CSVENRDYGYTF.

The chain has TRBV28 and TRBJ2-5; perhaps TRBD2 as D (6 bases). This CDR3 has 15 residues. The ends were cut back, 4 bases at V and 4 bases at J, with 16 bases in the middle. CDR1 is MDHEN, CDR2 SYDVKM, per germline. As DNA, the CDR3 is TGTGCCAGCAGTTCCCCCACTAGCACGGCAGAGACCCAGTACTTC. Its protein is CASSSPTSTAETQYF.

J is TRBJ2-2 and V is TRBV5-1, with D maybe TRBD2 (5 bases). V gave up 4 bases and J gave up 2 bases, with 12 bases separating them. Germline CDR1 SGHRS, CDR2 YFSETQ. There are 15 residues in the CDR3. The CDR3 loop reads CASSGLEGNTGELFF. The CDR3 DNA follows: TGCGCCAGCAGCGGGCTAGAGGGTAACACCGGGGAGCTGTTTTTT.

The chain links TRBV19 to TRBJ2-2; possibly TRBD1 or TRBD2 for D (5 bases each). This CDR3 has 13 amino acids. CDR1 is LNHDA, CDR2 SQIVND, per germline (reference sequence). V gave up 8 bases and J gave up 5 bases, with 12 bases separating them. The CDR3 reads CASAVWGTGELFF. In nucleotides, the CDR3 is TGTGCCAGTGCGGTGTGGGGGACCGGGGAGCTGTTTTTT.

On this clone itself: Other DNA variants within this sample encode the same CDR3. The rearrangement uses TRBV5-4 and TRBJ2-7, with 7 positions matching TRBD1. Trimming at V came to 0 bases and at J to 4 bases, leaving 1 base not matched to a gene. Germline V gene data show CDR1 as SGHNT and CDR2 as YYREEE (reference sequence). The CDR3 has 13 residues. The CDR3 loop is CASSLDRGYEQYF. For the CDR3, the DNA is TGTGCCAGCAGCTTGGACAGGGGTTACGAGCAGTACTTC.

V and J are TRBV28 and TRBJ2-7, with TRBD2 identical over 7 bases. CDR3 size: 15 residues. CDR1 MDHEN and CDR2 SYDVKM come from the germline V gene. Trimming cost V 3 bases and J 5 bases; bases outside gene matches: 10. CDR3 amino acids: CASSLGGEGSHEQYF. The CDR3 DNA sequence: TGTGCCAGCAGTTTGGGGGGGGAGGGTAGCCACGAGCAGTACTTC.